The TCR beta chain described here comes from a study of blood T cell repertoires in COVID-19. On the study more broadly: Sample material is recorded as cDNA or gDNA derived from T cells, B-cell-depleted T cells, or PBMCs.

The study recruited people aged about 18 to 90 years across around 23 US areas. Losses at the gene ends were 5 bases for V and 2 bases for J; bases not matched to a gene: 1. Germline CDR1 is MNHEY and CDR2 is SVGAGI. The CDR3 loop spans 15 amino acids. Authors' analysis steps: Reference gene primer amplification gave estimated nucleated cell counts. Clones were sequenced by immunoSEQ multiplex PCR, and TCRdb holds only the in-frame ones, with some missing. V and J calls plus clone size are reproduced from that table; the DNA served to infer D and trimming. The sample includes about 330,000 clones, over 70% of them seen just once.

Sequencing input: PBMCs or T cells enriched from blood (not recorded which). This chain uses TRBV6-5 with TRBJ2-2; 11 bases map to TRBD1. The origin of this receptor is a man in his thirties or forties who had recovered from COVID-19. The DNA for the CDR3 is TGTGCCAGCAGTCGGACAGGGGGCAACACCGGGGAGCTGTTTTTT. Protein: CASSRTGGNTGELFF.